This section outlines one T cell receptor (beta chain) sequence together with its context. Germline V lookup: CDR1 SEHNR, CDR2 FQNEAQ (reference sequence). V was cut by 5 bases and J by 3 bases, with 10 bases left in between. The CDR3 is 13 amino acids. Clones were sequenced by immunoSEQ multiplex PCR, and TCRdb holds only the in-frame ones, with some missing. Of hundreds of thousands of clones listed, more than 80% were seen once; the top ten hold 0.95% to 1.2%. Assignment of participants to cohorts was predicated upon participant-reported clinical history. The data originate from a study of blood T cell repertoires in COVID-19.

The receptor comes from a man aged 30-40 years who had recovered from COVID-19. The material sequenced was PBMCs or T cells enriched from blood (not recorded which). V is TRBV7-9 and J is TRBJ1-2; weak D call: TRBD1 (6 bases). The CDR3 DNA reads as TGTGCCAGCAGCGCCCGACAGGACTATGGCTACACCTTC. It encodes CASSARQDYGYTF. Filled out from reference TRBV7-9 and TRBJ1-2, the complete variable domain reads DTGVSQNPRHKITKRGQNVTFRCDPISEHNRLYWYRQTLGQGPEFLTYFQNEAQLEKSRLLSDRFSAERPKGSFSTLEIQRTEQGDSAMYLCASSARQDYGYTFGSGTRLTVV.